This T cell receptor (beta chain) comes out of a study of response to subunit inactivated influenza vaccine. Whole-study results and caveats: Each seasonal influenza vaccination recruits few new T cells, the authors suggested.

The CDR3 is made up of 12 amino acids. V lost 7 bases and J lost 8; bases outside the gene matches: 4. TCRdb independently ran MiXCR on the RT-PCR reads; one entry per CDR3 protein. The sample carries a few hundred thousand distinct CDR3 sequences, 20% to 25% recorded once. Comment on this clonotype: Its antigen is still unknown.

This chain uses TRBV12-3 or TRBV12-4 with TRBJ2-1, with TRBD1 matching 8 bases. This receptor was identified in a man between 50 and 75 years old who received an inactivated influenza vaccine. The source material was PBMCs from blood, sampled about 20 months after vaccination. The CDR3 DNA sequence: TGTGCCAGCAACCCAGGGGGCTATGAGCAGTTCTTC. Its translation is CASNPGGYEQFF.